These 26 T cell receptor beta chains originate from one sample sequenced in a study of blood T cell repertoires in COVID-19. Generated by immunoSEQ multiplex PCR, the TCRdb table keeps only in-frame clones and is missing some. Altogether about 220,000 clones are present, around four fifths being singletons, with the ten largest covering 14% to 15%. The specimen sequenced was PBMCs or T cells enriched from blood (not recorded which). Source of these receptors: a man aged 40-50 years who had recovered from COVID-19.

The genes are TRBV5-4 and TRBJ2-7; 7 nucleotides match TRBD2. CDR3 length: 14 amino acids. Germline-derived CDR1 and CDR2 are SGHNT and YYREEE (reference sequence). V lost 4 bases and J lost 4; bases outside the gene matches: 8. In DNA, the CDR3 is TGTGCCAGCAGCCCTCCGGGACTACGATACGAGCAGTACTTC. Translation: CASSPPGLRYEQYF.

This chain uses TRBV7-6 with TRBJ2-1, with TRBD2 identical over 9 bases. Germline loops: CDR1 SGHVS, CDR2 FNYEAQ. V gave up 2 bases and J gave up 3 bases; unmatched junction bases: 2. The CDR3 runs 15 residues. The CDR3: CASSLLSGGYNEQFF. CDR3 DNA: TGTGCCAGCAGCTTACTTAGCGGGGGCTACAATGAGCAGTTCTTC.

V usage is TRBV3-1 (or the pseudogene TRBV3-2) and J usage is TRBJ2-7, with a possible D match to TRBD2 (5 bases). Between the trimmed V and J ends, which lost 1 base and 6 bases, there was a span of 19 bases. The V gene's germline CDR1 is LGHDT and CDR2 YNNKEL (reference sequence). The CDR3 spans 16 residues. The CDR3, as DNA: TGTGCCAGCAGCCAAGGTAGTACCGCCACCACTAGCGAGCAGTACTTC. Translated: CASSQGSTATTSEQYF.

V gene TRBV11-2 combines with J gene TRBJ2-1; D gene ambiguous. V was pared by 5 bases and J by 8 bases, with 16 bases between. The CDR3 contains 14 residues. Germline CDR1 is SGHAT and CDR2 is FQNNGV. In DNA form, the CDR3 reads TGTGCCAGCAGCAATGCCGTCAGAACCCATGAGCAGTTCTTC. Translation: CASSNAVRTHEQFF. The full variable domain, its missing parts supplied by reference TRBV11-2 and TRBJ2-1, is EAGVAQSPRYKIIEKRQSVAFWCNPISGHATLYWYQQILGQGPKLLIQFQNNGVVDDSQLPKDRFSAERLKGVDSTLKIQPAKLEDSAVYLCASSNAVRTHEQFFGPGTRLTVL.

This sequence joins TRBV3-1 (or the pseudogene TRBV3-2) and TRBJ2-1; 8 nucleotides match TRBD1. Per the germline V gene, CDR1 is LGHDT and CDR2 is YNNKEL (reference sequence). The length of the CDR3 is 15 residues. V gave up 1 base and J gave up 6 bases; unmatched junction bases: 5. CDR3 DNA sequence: TGTGCCAGCAGCCAAGGGACAGGGCCGCGCAATGAGCAGTTCTTC. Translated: CASSQGTGPRNEQFF.

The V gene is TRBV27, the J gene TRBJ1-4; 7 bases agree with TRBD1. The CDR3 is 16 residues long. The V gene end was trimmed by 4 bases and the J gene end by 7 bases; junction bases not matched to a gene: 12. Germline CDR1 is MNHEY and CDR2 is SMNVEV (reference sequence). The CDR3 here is CASSSRWTGAGEKLFF. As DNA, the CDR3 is TGTGCCAGCAGTTCCCGCTGGACAGGTGCGGGTGAAAAACTGTTTTTT.

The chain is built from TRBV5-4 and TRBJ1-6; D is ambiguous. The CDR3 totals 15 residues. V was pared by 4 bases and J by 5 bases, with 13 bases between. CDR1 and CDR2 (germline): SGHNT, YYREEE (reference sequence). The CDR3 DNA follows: TGTGCCAGCAGCCCCACATTGGCCCATAATTCACCCCTCCACTTT. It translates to CASSPTLAHNSPLHF.

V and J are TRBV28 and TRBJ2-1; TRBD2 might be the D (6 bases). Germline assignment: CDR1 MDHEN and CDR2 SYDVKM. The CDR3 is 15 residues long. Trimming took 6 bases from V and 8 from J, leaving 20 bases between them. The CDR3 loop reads CASSDPGAARDEQFF. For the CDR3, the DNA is TGTGCCAGCAGCGATCCGGGAGCGGCTCGGGATGAGCAGTTCTTC.

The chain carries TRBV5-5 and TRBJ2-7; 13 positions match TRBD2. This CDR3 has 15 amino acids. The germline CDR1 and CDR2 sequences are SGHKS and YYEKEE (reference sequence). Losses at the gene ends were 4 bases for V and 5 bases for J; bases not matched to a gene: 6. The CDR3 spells CASSNRLAGGNEQYF. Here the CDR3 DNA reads TGTGCCAGCAGCAACCGACTAGCGGGGGGAAACGAGCAGTACTTC.

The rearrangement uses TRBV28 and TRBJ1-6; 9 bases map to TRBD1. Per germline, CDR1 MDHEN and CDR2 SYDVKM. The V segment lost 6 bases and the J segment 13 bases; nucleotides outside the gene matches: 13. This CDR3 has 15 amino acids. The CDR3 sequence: CASSRPIGTGFPLHF. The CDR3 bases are TGTGCCAGCAGCCGACCCATCGGGACAGGGTTCCCCCTCCACTTT. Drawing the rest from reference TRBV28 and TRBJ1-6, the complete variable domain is DVKVTQSSRYLVKRTGEKVFLECVQDMDHENMFWYRQDPGLGLRLIYFSYDVKMKEKGDIPEGYSVSREKKERFSLILESASTNQTSMYLCASSRPIGTGFPLHFGNGTRLTVT.

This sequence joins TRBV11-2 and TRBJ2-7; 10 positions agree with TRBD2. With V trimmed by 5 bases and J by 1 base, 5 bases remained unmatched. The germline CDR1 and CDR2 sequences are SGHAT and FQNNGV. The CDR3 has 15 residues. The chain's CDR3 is CASSPGLAASYEQYF. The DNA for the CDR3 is TGTGCCAGCAGCCCAGGACTAGCGGCATCCTACGAGCAGTACTTC. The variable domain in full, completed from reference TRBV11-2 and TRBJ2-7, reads EAGVAQSPRYKIIEKRQSVAFWCNPISGHATLYWYQQILGQGPKLLIQFQNNGVVDDSQLPKDRFSAERLKGVDSTLKIQPAKLEDSAVYLCASSPGLAASYEQYFGPGTRLTVT.

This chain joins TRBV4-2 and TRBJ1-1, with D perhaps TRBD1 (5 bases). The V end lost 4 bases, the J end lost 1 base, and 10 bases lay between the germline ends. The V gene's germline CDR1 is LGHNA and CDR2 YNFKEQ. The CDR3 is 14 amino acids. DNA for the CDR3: TGTGCCAGCAGCCCGGGACTCACGAACACTGAAGCTTTCTTT. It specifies CASSPGLTNTEAFF.

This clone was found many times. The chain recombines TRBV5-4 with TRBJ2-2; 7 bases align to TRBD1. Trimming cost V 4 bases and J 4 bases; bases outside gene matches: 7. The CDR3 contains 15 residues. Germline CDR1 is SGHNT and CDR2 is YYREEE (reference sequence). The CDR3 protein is CASSPTGPFTGELFF. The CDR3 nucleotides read TGTGCCAGCAGCCCGACAGGGCCTTTCACCGGGGAGCTGTTTTTT.

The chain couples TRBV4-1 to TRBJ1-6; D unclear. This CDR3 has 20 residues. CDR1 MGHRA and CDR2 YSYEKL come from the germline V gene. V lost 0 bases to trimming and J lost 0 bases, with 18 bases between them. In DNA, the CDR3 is TGCGCCAGCAGCCAAGATCCCCCCTGGGAGGGAAGCTCCTATAATTCACCCCTCCACTTT. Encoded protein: CASSQDPPWEGSSYNSPLHF.

The DNA of the CDR3 is TGTGCCAGCAGCTTCGCCTACGAGCAGTACTTC. Translating gives CASSFAYEQYF. The V call is TRBV5-6, the J call TRBJ2-7, with D unresolved. Trimming cost V 2 bases and J 2 bases, with 2 bases left between them. The CDR3 consists of 11 residues. CDR1 is SGHDT, CDR2 YYEEEE, per germline.

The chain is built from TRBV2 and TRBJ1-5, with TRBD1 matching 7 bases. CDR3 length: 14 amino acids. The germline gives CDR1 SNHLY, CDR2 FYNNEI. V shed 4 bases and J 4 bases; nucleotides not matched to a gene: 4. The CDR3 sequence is CASSGEQGNQPQHF. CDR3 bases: TGTGCCAGCAGTGGGGAACAGGGGAATCAGCCCCAGCATTTT. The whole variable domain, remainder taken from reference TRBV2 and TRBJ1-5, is EPEVTQTPSHQVTQMGQEVILRCVPISNHLYFYWYRQILGQKVEFLVSFYNNEISEKSEIFDDQFSVERPDGSNFTLKIRSTKLEDSAMYFCASSGEQGNQPQHFGDGTRLSIL.

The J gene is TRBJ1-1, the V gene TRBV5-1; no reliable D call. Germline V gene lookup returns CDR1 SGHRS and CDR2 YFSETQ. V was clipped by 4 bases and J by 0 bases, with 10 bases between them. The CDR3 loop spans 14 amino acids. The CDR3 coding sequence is TGCGCCAGCAGCCGGGGATTTATGAACACTGAAGCTTTCTTT. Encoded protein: CASSRGFMNTEAFF.

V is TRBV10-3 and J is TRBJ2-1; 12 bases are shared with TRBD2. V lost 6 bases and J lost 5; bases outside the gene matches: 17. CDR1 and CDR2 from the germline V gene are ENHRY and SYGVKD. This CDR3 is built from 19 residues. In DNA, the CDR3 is TGTGCCATCAGCAGTAGACTAGCGGGAGCGGGCCCCGTACACAATGAGCAGTTCTTC. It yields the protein CAISSRLAGAGPVHNEQFF.

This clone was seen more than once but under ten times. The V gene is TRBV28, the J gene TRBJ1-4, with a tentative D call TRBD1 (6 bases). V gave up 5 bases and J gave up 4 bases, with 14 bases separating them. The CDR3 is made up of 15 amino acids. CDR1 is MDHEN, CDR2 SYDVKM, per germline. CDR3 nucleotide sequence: TGTGCCAGCAGTCCGACACGACAGGTTAATGAAAAACTGTTTTTT. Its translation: CASSPTRQVNEKLFF.

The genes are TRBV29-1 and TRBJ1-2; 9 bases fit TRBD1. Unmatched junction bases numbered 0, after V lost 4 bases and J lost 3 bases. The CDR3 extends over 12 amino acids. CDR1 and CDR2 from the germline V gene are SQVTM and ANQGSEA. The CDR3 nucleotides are TGCAGCGTTGGACAGGGGGACTATGGCTACACCTTC. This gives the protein CSVGQGDYGYTF.

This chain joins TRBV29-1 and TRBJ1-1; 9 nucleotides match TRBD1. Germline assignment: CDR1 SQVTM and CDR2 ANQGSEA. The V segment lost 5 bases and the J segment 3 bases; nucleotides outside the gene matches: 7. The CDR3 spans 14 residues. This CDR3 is CSVSRQGGDTEAFF. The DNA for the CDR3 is TGCAGCGTTTCACGACAGGGGGGAGACACTGAAGCTTTCTTT.

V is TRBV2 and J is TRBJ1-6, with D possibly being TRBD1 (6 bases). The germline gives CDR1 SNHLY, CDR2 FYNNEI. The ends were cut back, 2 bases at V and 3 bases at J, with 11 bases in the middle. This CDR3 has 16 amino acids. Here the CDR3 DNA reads TGTGCCAGCAGTGAAAGAACAGGGAACTATAATTCACCCCTCCACTTT. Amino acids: CASSERTGNYNSPLHF.

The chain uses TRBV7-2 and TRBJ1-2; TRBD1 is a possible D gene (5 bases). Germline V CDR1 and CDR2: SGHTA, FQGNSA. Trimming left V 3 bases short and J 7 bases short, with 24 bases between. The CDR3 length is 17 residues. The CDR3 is CASSFRLAGGLAGGYTF. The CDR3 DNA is TGTGCCAGCAGCTTCAGACTAGCGGGGGGACTCGCGGGTGGCTACACCTTC. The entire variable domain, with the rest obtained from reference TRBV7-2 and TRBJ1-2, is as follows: GAGVSQSPSNKVTEKGKDVELRCDPISGHTALYWYRQSLGQGLEFLIYFQGNSAPDKSGLPSDRFSAERTGGSVSTLTIQRTQQEDSAVYLCASSFRLAGGLAGGYTFGSGTRLTVV.

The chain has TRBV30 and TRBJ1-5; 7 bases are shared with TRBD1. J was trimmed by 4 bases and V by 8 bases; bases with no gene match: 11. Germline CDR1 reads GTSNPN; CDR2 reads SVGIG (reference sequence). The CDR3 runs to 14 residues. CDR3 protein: CAGGQKGGNQPQHF. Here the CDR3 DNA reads TGTGCCGGGGGACAGAAGGGAGGAAATCAGCCCCAGCATTTT.

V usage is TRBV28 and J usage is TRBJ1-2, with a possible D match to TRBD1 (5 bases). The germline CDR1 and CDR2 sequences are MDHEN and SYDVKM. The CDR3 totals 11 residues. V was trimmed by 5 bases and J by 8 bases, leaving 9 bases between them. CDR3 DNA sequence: TGTGCCAGCAGTCGAGACAGAGGCTACACCTTC. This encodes CASSRDRGYTF.

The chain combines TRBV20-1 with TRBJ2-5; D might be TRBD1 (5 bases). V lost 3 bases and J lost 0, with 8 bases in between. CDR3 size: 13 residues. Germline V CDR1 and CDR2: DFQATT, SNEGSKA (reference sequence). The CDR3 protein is CSASKDNQETQYF. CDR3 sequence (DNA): TGCAGTGCTAGTAAGGACAACCAAGAGACCCAGTACTTC.